The rows below give T cell receptor beta chains drawn from one sample of a study of identical twins. TCRdb independently ran MiXCR on the 5' RACE reads; one entry per CDR3 protein. Counted here are some 760,000 distinct CDR3 sequences, roughly 20% occurring once; the ten biggest clones make up 10% to 15%. The same data also went into a second study, on T cells expressing NK-cell markers.

The sample taken for sequencing was PBMCs. These receptors were collected from a woman in her late teens or twenties in good health. CDR3s include the opening cysteine and the closing phenylalanine or tryptophan. The order of the fields is D gene, clone size, J gene, V gene, CDR3 protein, CDR3 DNA. A D gene is named only where the DNA matches it firmly. Part of the rows lack a size; the others show once, few, many or a class for expanded clones.

- - TRBJ1-2 TRBV5-1 CASRFGQMGLYGYTF TGCGCCAGCCGCTTCGGACAGATGGGCCTCTATGGCTACACCTTC
TRBD2 - TRBJ2-1 TRBV9 CASSVASGGSSSYNEQFF TGTGCCAGCAGCGTAGCTAGCGGGGGGTCCAGCTCCTACAATGAGCAGTTCTTC
TRBD1 - TRBJ1-2 TRBV6-2/TRBV6-3 CASARDRDYTF TGTGCCAGCGCCCGGGACAGGGACTACACCTTC
- few TRBJ1-1 TRBV20-1 CSARDPVGVNTEAFF TGCAGTGCTAGAGATCCGGTGGGGGTGAACACTGAAGCTTTCTTT
- - TRBJ1-1 TRBV5-6 CASSSTMNTEAFF TGTGCCAGCAGCTCAACCATGAACACTGAAGCTTTCTTT
- - TRBJ1-1 TRBV5-1 CASREGTNTEAFF TGCGCCAGCAGGGAGGGAACGAACACTGAAGCTTTCTTT
- - TRBJ1-1 TRBV7-9 CASSSGGWGNTEAFF TGTGCCAGCAGCTCCGGTGGGTGGGGGAACACTGAAGCTTTCTTT
TRBD1 once TRBJ1-2 TRBV12-3/TRBV12-4 CASTFPGQGYTF TGTGCCAGCACATTTCCGGGACAGGGCTACACCTTC
- few TRBJ2-7 TRBV13 CASSLPPRTVTRYEQYF TGTGCCAGCAGCCTGCCCCCACGGACAGTAACACGTTACGAGCAGTACTTC
TRBD2 many TRBJ2-2 TRBV12-3/TRBV12-4 CASSPTSGGPLFF TGTGCCAGCAGCCCGACTAGCGGGGGCCCCCTGTTTTTT
- many TRBJ2-7 TRBV29-1 CSVLLTGSYEQYF TGCAGCGTTCTCCTAACAGGCTCCTACGAGCAGTACTTC
- - TRBJ1-5 TRBV6-5 CASSYSGTSSNQPQHF TGTGCCAGCAGTTACTCAGGGACAAGTAGCAATCAGCCCCAGCATTTT
- many TRBJ2-1 TRBV24-1 CATSVRNEQFF TGTGCCACGAGTGTACGGAATGAGCAGTTCTTC
- - TRBJ2-1 TRBV4-3 CASSQDNSNEQFF TGCGCCAGCAGCCAAGATAACAGCAATGAGCAGTTCTTC
TRBD1 - TRBJ1-1 TRBV9 CASRAIEGTGEAFF TGTGCCAGCAGGGCTATAGAAGGGACAGGGGAAGCTTTCTTT
- few TRBJ1-1 TRBV12-3/TRBV12-4 CASSFLGGGGTEAFF TGTGCCAGCAGTTTTTTGGGGGGCGGAGGGACTGAAGCTTTCTTT
- - TRBJ2-1 TRBV30 CAWRQRTDYNEQFF TGTGCCTGGAGACAACGGACTGATTACAATGAGCAGTTCTTC
TRBD2 few TRBJ2-3 TRBV12-3/TRBV12-4 CASSSPVAGVGYTDTQYF TGTGCCAGCAGTTCCCCCGTCGCGGGAGTTGGGTACACAGATACGCAGTATTTT
- few TRBJ2-7 TRBV29-1 CSVRGGREQYF TGCAGCGTGCGTGGAGGGCGCGAGCAGTACTTC
- - TRBJ1-2 TRBV29-1 CSAGETWDIYGYTF TGCAGCGCCGGGGAGACCTGGGACATTTATGGCTACACCTTC
- few TRBJ2-1 TRBV20-1 CSARRGMGHYNEQFF TGCAGTGCTAGGAGGGGGATGGGTCACTACAATGAGCAGTTCTTC
- - TRBJ2-5 TRBV19 CASSSRESVKTQYF TGTGCCAGTAGTAGCCGGGAGAGCGTGAAGACCCAGTACTTC
- - TRBJ2-5 TRBV27 CASSYPPCIPTRNQETQYF TGTGCCAGCAGTTACCCCCCTTGTATTCCGACGCGGAACCAAGAGACCCAGTACTTC
- - TRBJ2-3 TRBV3-1 CASSQAKDARPLDTQYF TGTGCCAGCAGCCAAGCTAAGGACGCCCGGCCATTGGATACGCAGTATTTT
TRBD1 - TRBJ1-2 TRBV29-1 CSVRSQGRYGYTF TGCAGCGTGCGGTCACAGGGGCGCTATGGCTACACCTTC
- - TRBJ2-1 TRBV15 CAAGGDGPNEQFF TGTGCCGCCGGGGGAGATGGGCCGAATGAGCAGTTCTTC
- few TRBJ1-1 TRBV20-1 CSARDSRGVWDTEAFF TGCAGTGCTAGAGATTCGAGGGGAGTATGGGACACTGAAGCTTTCTTT
- - TRBJ2-3 TRBV10-3 CASRGQPTDTQYF TGTGCCAGCCGCGGACAGCCCACAGATACGCAGTATTTT
TRBD2 - TRBJ2-7 TRBV7-1 CASSTAYGEGEQYF TGTGCCAGCAGCACCGCCTACGGGGAGGGCGAGCAGTACTTC
TRBD2 - TRBJ2-3 TRBV20-1 CSARLLAVDTDTQYF TGCAGTGCTAGATTACTAGCGGTCGACACAGATACGCAGTATTTT
TRBD1 - TRBJ1-1 TRBV12-3/TRBV12-4 CASTLDRVLNTEAFF TGTGCCAGCACCTTGGACAGGGTCCTGAACACTGAAGCTTTCTTT
TRBD1 - TRBJ2-3 TRBV12-3/TRBV12-4 CASSPRTGRASTDTQYF TGTGCCAGCAGTCCCAGGACAGGCAGAGCTAGCACAGATACGCAGTATTTT
- many TRBJ2-1 TRBV10-3 CATRGPWSVENEQFF TGTGCCACCCGGGGCCCTTGGTCCGTGGAAAATGAGCAGTTCTTC
TRBD1 few TRBJ2-6 TRBV11-2 CASSLDRRGRVSGANVLTF TGTGCCAGCAGCTTAGACCGCAGGGGGCGTGTCTCTGGGGCCAACGTCCTGACTTTC
- few TRBJ1-5 TRBV6-5 CARLRPWQPQHF TGTGCCCGTCTAAGGCCTTGGCAGCCCCAGCATTTT
TRBD1 few TRBJ1-5 TRBV4-2 CASSQEGGQDQPQHF TGTGCCAGCAGCCAAGAAGGGGGCCAGGATCAGCCCCAGCATTTT
- many TRBJ2-3 TRBV7-2 CASSFGGPPDTQYF TGTGCCAGCAGCTTTGGGGGGCCCCCAGATACGCAGTATTTT
TRBD1 - TRBJ1-2 TRBV11-2 CASSLEPGTGSYGYTF TGTGCCAGCAGCTTAGAGCCCGGGACAGGGAGCTATGGCTACACCTTC
- few TRBJ2-7 TRBV6-2/TRBV6-3 CASSYSSAPPYEQYF TGTGCCAGCAGTTACTCTTCAGCTCCCCCCTACGAGCAGTACTTC
- few TRBJ1-2 TRBV21-1 CASSKRLGPDALHYGYTF TGTGCCAGCAGCAAAAGGCTGGGGCCGGATGCCCTCCACTATGGCTACACCTTC
- - TRBJ2-1 TRBV6-1 CASSPRGALGKQFF TGTGCCAGCAGCCCCCGGGGGGCCCTGGGGAAGCAGTTCTTC
- - TRBJ2-3 TRBV12-3/TRBV12-4 CASSGSRTDTQYF TGTGCCAGCAGCGGGTCCCGCACAGATACGCAGTATTTT
TRBD1 few TRBJ2-5 TRBV6-5 CASSYQQGGETQYF TGTGCCAGCAGTTACCAACAGGGGGGAGAGACCCAGTACTTC
- - TRBJ2-1 TRBV5-1 CASAGEFSYNEQFF TGCGCCAGCGCAGGGGAGTTCTCCTACAATGAGCAGTTCTTC
- few TRBJ2-7 TRBV6-5 CASSWARGANEQYF TGTGCCAGCAGTTGGGCCCGAGGGGCCAACGAGCAGTACTTC
- few TRBJ1-5 TRBV7-9 CASSSGKDQPQHF TGTGCCAGCAGCTCGGGGAAAGATCAGCCCCAGCATTTT
- - TRBJ2-1 TRBV25-1 CASSDVSSYNEQFF TGTGCCAGCAGTGACGTAAGCTCCTACAATGAGCAGTTCTTC
- few TRBJ2-5 TRBV12-5 CASGAPGQETQYF TGTGCTAGTGGTGCCCCTGGGCAAGAGACCCAGTACTTC
TRBD1 - TRBJ2-3 TRBV20-1 CSARVGDRPDTQYF TGCAGTGCTAGAGTGGGGGACAGGCCAGATACGCAGTATTTT
- few TRBJ2-7 TRBV4-3 CASSPDHGYEQYF TGCGCCAGCAGCCCAGACCACGGCTACGAGCAGTACTTC
- - TRBJ2-3 TRBV3-1 CASSQDLSGSDTQYF TGTGCCAGCAGCCAAGATCTAAGCGGGTCAGATACGCAGTATTTT
TRBD1 - TRBJ1-1 TRBV6-1 CASSRRTGGAHRTEAFF TGTGCCAGCAGCCGGAGGACAGGGGGCGCGCATCGAACTGAAGCTTTCTTT
- - TRBJ1-5 TRBV4-3 CASSQGLTNQPQHF TGCGCCAGCAGCCAAGGGTTAACCAATCAGCCCCAGCATTTT